The 15 T cell receptor beta chains presented below share a single source sample, sequenced in a study of blood T cell repertoires in COVID-19 (dated by TCRdb to about 2020). Libraries were constructed by the immunoSEQ multiplex PCR assay. TCRdb carries this immuneACCESS record with in-frame sequences only. Its versions omit some clonotypes, under half of them owing to an unresolved V gene in the studies checked, with the rest unexplained. The sample records under 200,000 clones, approximately 80% of which are singletons. The leading ten clones occupy more than 1.5% of the sample. The material sequenced was peripheral blood. Source of these receptors: a human donor in a cohort sampled during active COVID-19.

The chain couples TRBV5-4 to TRBJ1-2; 9 bases fit TRBD1. Losses at the gene ends were 3 bases for V and 4 bases for J; bases not matched to a gene: 4. Germline V CDR1 and CDR2: SGHNT, YYREEE (reference sequence). CDR3 length equals 14 residues. CDR3 loop: CASSSTGGGYGYTF. For the CDR3, the DNA is TGTGCCAGCAGCTCAACAGGGGGCGGCTATGGCTACACCTTC.

The V call is TRBV27, the J call TRBJ1-1; 9 nucleotides match TRBD1. CDR1 is MNHEY and CDR2 is SMNVEV in the germline V gene (reference sequence). V dropped 5 bases and J dropped 5; count of bases not matched to a gene: 6. This CDR3 is 14 amino acids long. The CDR3 DNA reads TGTGCCAGCAGTCTGGACAGGGGCCCTACTGAAGCTTTCTTT. Translation: CASSLDRGPTEAFF.

The chain has TRBV4-3 and TRBJ2-7, with D possibly being TRBD2 (5 bases). CDR3 size: 18 residues. Germline-derived CDR1 and CDR2 are LGHNA and YSLEER. CDR3 nucleotides: TGCCCCCGCCGCCGACGGGCGGGTGGGTCCGGGGTAGGGAACGAGCAGTACTTC. It yields the protein CPRRRRAGGSGVGNEQYF.

The J gene is TRBJ1-1, the V gene TRBV7-2; weak D call: TRBD1 (6 bases). Trimming stripped 5 bases from V and 5 bases from J, with 21 bases between. Germline values: CDR1 SGHTA, CDR2 FQGNSA. CDR3 length: 16 amino acids. The CDR3 loop reads CASSVTGLGKGTEAFF. The CDR3 nucleotides are TGTGCCAGCAGCGTAACAGGGTTGGGTAAGGGGACTGAAGCTTTCTTT.

The rearrangement links TRBV19 to TRBJ2-1, with TRBD2 identical over 8 bases. V trimming: 5 bases; J trimming: 0 bases; junction bases outside the gene matches: 3. The CDR3 runs to 15 residues. Germline loops: CDR1 LNHDA, CDR2 SQIVND (reference sequence). The CDR3 loop reads CASSVSGVSYNEQFF. CDR3 DNA sequence: TGTGCCAGTAGTGTTAGCGGGGTCTCCTACAATGAGCAGTTCTTC.

V gene TRBV27 combines with J gene TRBJ1-4; 9 nucleotides agree with TRBD1. Losses at the gene ends were 6 bases for V and 8 bases for J; bases not matched to a gene: 7. There are 14 residues in the CDR3. Germline V lookup: CDR1 MNHEY, CDR2 SMNVEV (reference sequence). The DNA of the CDR3 is TGTGCCAGCAGACCCGGACAGGGGTGGGAAAAACTGTTTTTT. As protein: CASRPGQGWEKLFF.

The chain joins TRBV28 to TRBJ1-2, with D unclear. V lost 6 bases and J lost 4, with 15 bases in between. The germline gives CDR1 MDHEN, CDR2 SYDVKM. The CDR3 loop spans 14 amino acids. The CDR3 nucleotides read TGTGCCAGCAGCCGAAGCAGGATAATCTATGGCTACACCTTC. Encoded protein: CASSRSRIIYGYTF.

The J gene is TRBJ1-1, the V gene TRBV2; TRBD1 matches 9 bases. This CDR3 has 17 amino acids. CDR1 is SNHLY, CDR2 FYNNEI, per germline. The V gene end was trimmed by 4 bases and the J gene end by 0 bases; junction bases not matched to a gene: 9. The CDR3: CASSVTGTGLLNTEAFF. DNA of the CDR3: TGTGCCAGCAGTGTCACCGGGACAGGGTTGTTGAACACTGAAGCTTTCTTT.

This chain uses TRBV27 with TRBJ2-7; 13 bases map to TRBD2. This CDR3 region has 15 residues. Trimming took 5 bases from V and 3 from J; bases not matched to a gene: 4. Per germline, CDR1 MNHEY and CDR2 SMNVEV (reference sequence). CDR3 loop: CASSPRLAGGYEQYF. CDR3 nucleotide sequence: TGTGCCAGCAGTCCCCGACTAGCGGGAGGCTACGAGCAGTACTTC.

On this clone: Other DNA variants within this sample encode the same CDR3. This sequence joins TRBV9 and TRBJ1-1; TRBD1 matches at 7 bases. Germline V gene lookup returns CDR1 SGDLS and CDR2 YYNGEE. After removal of 3 bases from V and 0 bases from J, the junction contained 5 bases not matched to a gene. CDR3 length: 15 residues. CDR3 region: CASSASGTVNTEAFF. In nucleotides, the CDR3 is TGTGCCAGCAGCGCCTCCGGGACAGTGAACACTGAAGCTTTCTTT.

V is TRBV9 and J is TRBJ2-3; 13 nucleotides line up with TRBD2. This CDR3 region has 18 residues. CDR1 and CDR2 (germline): SGDLS, YYNGEE. The junction had 9 bases not matched to a gene; V was cut back by 1 base and J by 4 bases. Here the CDR3 reads CASSVRARTSGGADTQYF. The CDR3 DNA follows: TGTGCCAGCAGCGTAAGAGCTAGGACTAGCGGGGGTGCAGATACGCAGTATTTT.

The chain employs TRBV3-1 (or the pseudogene TRBV3-2) and TRBJ1-1, with D uncertain. The CDR3 loop spans 13 amino acids. The germline V and J ends were trimmed by 1 base and 4 bases, with 7 bases remaining between them. Germline CDR1 LGHDT, CDR2 YNNKEL (reference sequence). The CDR3 bases are TGTGCCAGCAGCCAAGTCGGGTTCACTGAAGCTTTCTTT. Its translation: CASSQVGFTEAFF.

The count of this clone is one. The chain has TRBV6-6 and TRBJ1-6; TRBD1 aligns across 10 bases. The CDR3 consists of 17 residues. V shed 5 bases, J shed 3 bases, and the junction held 7 bases outside the gene matches. Germline V gene sequence: CDR1 MNHNY, CDR2 SVGAGI (reference sequence). In nucleotides, the CDR3 is TGTGCCAGCAGTCCATCGCGGGACAGGGGCTATAATTCACCCCTCCACTTT. Residues: CASSPSRDRGYNSPLHF.

V usage is TRBV5-8 and J usage is TRBJ2-7; 7 bases match TRBD1. The CDR3 is made up of 17 amino acids. Germline V gives CDR1 SGHTS, CDR2 YDEGEE. J gave up 3 bases and V 5 bases, and 17 bases lay outside the gene matches. CDR3: CASRTLATGDNYYEQYF. The CDR3, as DNA: TGTGCCAGCAGAACCCTTGCCACAGGGGATAATTACTACGAGCAGTACTTC.

The table lists this clone with many counts. The chain links TRBV7-2 to TRBJ1-1; maybe TRBD1 (5 bases). The CDR3 runs 14 residues. Germline V lookup: CDR1 SGHTA, CDR2 FQGNSA. Trimming shortened V by 1 base and J by 2 bases, and 8 bases separated the two germline ends. The CDR3 loop reads CASSLGQFNTEAFF. CDR3 DNA: TGTGCCAGCAGCTTAGGACAGTTTAACACTGAAGCTTTCTTT.